This T cell receptor beta chain is drawn from a study of blood T cell repertoires in COVID-19. Study context: Acute and convalescent COVID-19 specimens originated in the United States, Italy and Spain. PBMCs, B-cell-depleted T cells, or T cells provided the cDNA or gDNA that made up the material.

Losses at the gene ends were 4 bases for V and 4 bases for J; bases not matched to a gene: 18. Looked up from germline, CDR1 is LGHNA and CDR2 is YNFKEQ. This CDR3 is built from 19 residues. How the authors handled the data: Scientists estimated how many nucleated cells there were by amplifying reference gene primers. Sequenced by immunoSEQ multiplex PCR; TCRdb stores in-frame clones only, minus some. D and trimming were read from the DNA, whereas the V and J calls and clone size are those reported in that table. The sample has about 230,000 clones; 90% are singletons. While infection was still active, Seattle patients were enrolled and then followed longitudinally.

The gene calls are TRBV4-2 and TRBJ1-1; TRBD1 matches at 10 bases. This TCR was recovered from a man aged 30-40 years with COVID-19, enrolled during active disease. Sequencing was performed on peripheral blood. The CDR3 reads CASSRKTGTGVSSPTEAFF. CDR3 DNA: TGTGCCAGCAGCCGAAAAACCGGGACAGGGGTGTCGTCGCCCACTGAAGCTTTCTTT.